The subject of this entry is one T cell receptor beta chain. The antigen it recognizes is unknown. The input lacks base qualities; no much larger clone sits a single base away. The data stem from a study of CD8 T cells in ankylosing spondylitis (dated by TCRdb to about 2017). About the study as a whole: To find TCR variants linked to disease, the study profiled T cell receptor beta repertoires in ankylosing spondylitis patients and healthy donors. The whole study cohort included 85 to 120 healthy donors and some 27 ankylosing spondylitis patients. Peripheral blood was sampled, and synovial fluid was also collected from ankylosing spondylitis patients. General conclusions and limits of the study: A TCR beta motif made up of 7 to 9 highly homologous amino acid variants appeared to be characteristic of blood from ankylosing spondylitis patients. Some motif variants were previously reported in synovial fluid and blood of reactive arthritis patients, suggesting common disease-initiation mechanisms. The disease-linked clones were reported to be significantly enriched in matched synovial fluid samples from ankylosing spondylitis patients. The disease-linked clones had a CD8+ phenotype and were found at relatively low frequencies in peripheral blood.

Data came from an Illumina HiSeq 2500. Quantitative 5'-RACE with molecular barcodes was the method used to prepare the TCR beta libraries. On the authors' methods: A new computational method, built on a probabilistic model of VDJ rearrangement, was used to identify disease-linked TCR variants. Clones were called with MiXCR by TCRdb after fastp trimmed the public reads at Q25, and only in-frame beta chains were retained. Every entry covers one CDR3 protein and lists the most common genes and DNA from its rows. The V and J calls and clone size are TCRdb's, not the authors'. This sample comprises some 200,000 distinct CDR3 sequences, under 30% of them detected only once. The ten largest clones represent about 6.2% of the sample. This TCR derives from a male donor with ankylosing spondylitis or in good health (not recorded which). Sequencing used blood, either unsorted or a sorted T cell fraction (not recorded which).

The DNA reads as follows: TGCGCCAGCAGCTTGGGACTATCCCCGGAGCTGTTTTTT. Its coded protein is CASSLGLSPELFF. The chain employs TRBV5-1 and TRBJ2-2; the D gene is possibly TRBD2, with 5 bases matching. The germline V gene supplies CDR1 SGHRS and CDR2 YFSETQ. The CDR3 holds 13 amino acids from the cysteine to the phenylalanine. Of the read, only the CDR3 DNA is kept; its 39 bases are in frame from base 1. V drops 0 bases and J drops 10 bases, leaving 10 bases in between. Beyond the CDR3, the reference TRBV5-1 and TRBJ2-2 genes provide the residues; the full variable domain reads: KAGVTQTPRYLIKTRGQQVTLSCSPISGHRSVSWYQQTPGQGLQFLFEYFSETQRNKGNFPGRFSGRQFSNSRSEMNVSTLELGDSALYLCASSLGLSPELFFGEGSRLTVL.